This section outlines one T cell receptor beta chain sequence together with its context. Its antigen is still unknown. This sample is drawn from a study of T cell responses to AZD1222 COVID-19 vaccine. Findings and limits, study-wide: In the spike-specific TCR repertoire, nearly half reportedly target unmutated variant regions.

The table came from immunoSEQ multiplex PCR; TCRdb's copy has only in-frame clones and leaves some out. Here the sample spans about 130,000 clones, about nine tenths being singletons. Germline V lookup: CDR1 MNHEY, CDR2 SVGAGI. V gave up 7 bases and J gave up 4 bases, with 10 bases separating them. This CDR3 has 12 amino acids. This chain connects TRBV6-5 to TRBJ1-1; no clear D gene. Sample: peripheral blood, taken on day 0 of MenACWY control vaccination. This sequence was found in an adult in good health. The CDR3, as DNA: TGTGCCAGCACCGACACTGGCACTGAAGCTTTCTTT. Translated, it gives CASTDTGTEAFF.